This TCR beta chain was captured in a study of long-term antiretroviral therapy in people with HIV. Whole-study results and caveats: Repertoires looked antigen-experienced, with only a slight naive shift after ART.

Survey-level immunoSEQ v3.0 assays were run. Sequencing was intended to reach about 40,000-50,000 T-cell genomes per sample. Repertoires were generated with immunoSEQ multiplex PCR, while TCRdb's copy carries only in-frame clones and drops some. Among 20,000 or so clones listed, around three quarters were seen once. Treatment for every participant with HIV took place in the United States. Specimens retained about 0.85-11 million cryopreserved PBMC preceding DNA extraction. This clone has a handful of counts. Its antigen is currently unknown. Material: unsorted PBMCs, obtained 0.5 years before starting antiretroviral therapy. The source of this sequence is a man younger than 30 with HIV.

The chain's CDR3 is CASREEAGPNYEQYF. DNA of the CDR3: TGTGCCAGCAGAGAAGAGGCAGGGCCAAACTACGAGCAGTACTTC. The chain joins TRBV27 to TRBJ2-7; TRBD1 is a possible D gene (5 bases). The ends were cut back, 6 bases at V and 3 bases at J, with 18 bases in the middle. The germline V gene encodes CDR1 MNHEY and CDR2 SMNVEV (reference sequence). This CDR3 is built from 15 residues.